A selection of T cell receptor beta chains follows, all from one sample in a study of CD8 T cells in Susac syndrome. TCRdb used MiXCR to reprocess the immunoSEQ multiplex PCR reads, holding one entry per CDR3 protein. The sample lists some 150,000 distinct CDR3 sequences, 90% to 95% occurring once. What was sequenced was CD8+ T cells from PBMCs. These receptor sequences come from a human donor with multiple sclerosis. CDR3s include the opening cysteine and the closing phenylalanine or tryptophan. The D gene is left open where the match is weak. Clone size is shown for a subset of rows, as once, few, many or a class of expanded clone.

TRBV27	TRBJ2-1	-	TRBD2	TGTGCCAGCAGTTTTTTACGCAGCGGGGGGGACTACAATGAGCAGTTCTTC	CASSFLRSGGDYNEQFF
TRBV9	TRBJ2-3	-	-	TGTGCCAGCAGCCCCCCTGGGGCAGACACAGATACGCAGTATTTT	CASSPPGADTDTQYF
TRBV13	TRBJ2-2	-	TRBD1	TGTGCCAGCAGCCTATGGACAGGGGGTCGCACCGGGGAGCTGTTTTTT	CASSLWTGGRTGELFF
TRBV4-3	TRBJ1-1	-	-	TGCGCCAGCAGCCAAGATCCCCGGGGGACGCCTGAAGCTTTCTTT	CASSQDPRGTPEAFF
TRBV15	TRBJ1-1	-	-	TGTGCCACCAGCAGAGGTTGGAGCACTGAAGCTTTCTTT	CATSRGWSTEAFF
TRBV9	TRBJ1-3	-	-	TGTGCCAGCAGGGGCCCGAGTGGATCTGGAAACACCATATATTTT	CASRGPSGSGNTIYF
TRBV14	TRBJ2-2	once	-	TGTGCCAGCAGCCAAGGGCCCCTAGCCCACGGGGCCGGGGAGCTGTTTTTT	CASSQGPLAHGAGELFF
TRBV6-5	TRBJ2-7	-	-	TGTGCCAGCAGTTACTCACAGGGTTACGAGCAGTACTTC	CASSYSQGYEQYF
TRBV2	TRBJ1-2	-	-	TGTGCCCGCCGAGTGGATAACTATGGCTACACCTTC	CARRVDNYGYTF
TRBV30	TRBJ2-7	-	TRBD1	TGTGCCTGGAACCCTGGACAGGGTTTCACCTACGAGCAGTACTTC	CAWNPGQGFTYEQYF
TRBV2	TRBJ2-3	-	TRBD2	TGTGCCAGCAACTCGGGGACTAGCGGGGGGCCTAGCACAGATACGCAGTATTTT	CASNSGTSGGPSTDTQYF
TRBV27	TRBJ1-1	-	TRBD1	TGTGCCAGCAGTTCCACCGGGACAGGGACCACTGAAGCTTTCTTT	CASSSTGTGTTEAFF
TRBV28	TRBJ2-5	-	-	TGTGCCAGCAGTCTTCTAGCGACTCAAGAGACCCAGTACTTC	CASSLLATQETQYF
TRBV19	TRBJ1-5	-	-	TGTGCCACTACCAGACGAGGCTATCAGCCCCAGCATTTT	CATTRRGYQPQHF
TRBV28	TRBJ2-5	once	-	TGTGCCAGCAGTTTAGGGATCCAAGAGACCCAGTACTTC	CASSLGIQETQYF
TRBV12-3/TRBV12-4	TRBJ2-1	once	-	TGTGCCAGCAGTTGGCGGGATCACAATGAGCAGTTCTTC	CASSWRDHNEQFF
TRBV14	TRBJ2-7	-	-	TGTGCCAGCAGCCTTTACAGGGTGGGCGAGCAGTACTTC	CASSLYRVGEQYF
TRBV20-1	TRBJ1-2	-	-	TGCAGTGCTAGAGATTATACGGGACGAAGTGGCTACACCTTC	CSARDYTGRSGYTF
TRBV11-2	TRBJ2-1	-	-	TGTGCCAGCAGCTTAGCCGGTGAGCAGTTCTTC	CASSLAGEQFF
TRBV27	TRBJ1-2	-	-	TGTGCCAGCAGTGCAGGGACGGAAGCTAACTATGGCTACACCTTC	CASSAGTEANYGYTF
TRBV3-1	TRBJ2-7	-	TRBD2	TGTGCCAGCAGCCACCCACTAGCGGGGGGGCCAAACGAGCAGTACTTC	CASSHPLAGGPNEQYF
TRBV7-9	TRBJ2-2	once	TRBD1	TGTGCCGGGACAGGGTACACCGGGGAGCTGTTTTTT	CAGTGYTGELFF
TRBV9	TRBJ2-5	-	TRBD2	TGTGCCAGCAGCTCCCCCCTAGCGGGGGGGCCCCAAGAGACCCAGTACTTC	CASSSPLAGGPQETQYF
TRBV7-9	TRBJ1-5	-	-	TGTGCCAGCAGGCCGGACGGAGACAATCAGCCCCAGCATTTT	CASRPDGDNQPQHF
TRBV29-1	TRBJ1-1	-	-	TGCAGCCTTCAGATCTACACTGAAGCTTTCTTT	CSLQIYTEAFF
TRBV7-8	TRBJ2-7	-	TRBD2	TGTGCCAGCAGCTTCTGGACTAGCGGGGGCCAGGTCAACTACGAGCAGTACTTC	CASSFWTSGGQVNYEQYF
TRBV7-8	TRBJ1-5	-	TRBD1	TGTGCCAGCAGCTTAGTACAGGGGGATAGCAATCAGCCCCAGCATTTT	CASSLVQGDSNQPQHF
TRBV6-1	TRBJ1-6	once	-	TGTGCCAGCAGTCAACGACGGACTCAAACAGAGAATTCACCCCTCCACTTT	CASSQRRTQTENSPLHF
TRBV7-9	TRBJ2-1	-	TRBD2	TGTGCCAGCAGCCCCGGGACTAGCGGGGGTGATGAGCAGTTCTTC	CASSPGTSGGDEQFF
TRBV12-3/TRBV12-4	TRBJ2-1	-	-	TGTGCCAGCAGTATCAGTCAGTACAATGAGCAGTTCTTC	CASSISQYNEQFF
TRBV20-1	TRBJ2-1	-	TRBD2	TGCAGTGCTAGAGTAGCGGGGGGAACCTACAATGAGCAGTTCTTC	CSARVAGGTYNEQFF
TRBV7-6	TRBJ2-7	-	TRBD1	TGTGCCAGCAGCGCAGAGGGACAGGTCTTTCCCTACGAGCAGTACTTC	CASSAEGQVFPYEQYF
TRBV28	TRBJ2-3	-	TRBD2	TGTGCCAGCAGACTTCCGGGACTAGCAGCAGATACGCAGTATTTT	CASRLPGLAADTQYF
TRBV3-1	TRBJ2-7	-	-	TGTGCCAGCAGCCAAGAGCGACGGGGTCCCTACGAGCAGTACTTC	CASSQERRGPYEQYF
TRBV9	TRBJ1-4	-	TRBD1	TGTGCCAGCAGCTCACAGGGGGCTAATGAAAAACTGTTTTTT	CASSSQGANEKLFF
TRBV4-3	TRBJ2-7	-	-	TGCGCCAGCAGCCAAGATATGGGGGGTTCCTACGAGCAGTACTTC	CASSQDMGGSYEQYF
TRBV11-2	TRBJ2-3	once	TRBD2	TGTGCCAGCAGCTTAATAGCGGGGGGGCCTTCAGATACGCAGTATTTT	CASSLIAGGPSDTQYF
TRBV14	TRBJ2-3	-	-	TGTGCCAGCAGCCAAGGGCCTAGCGCAGACACAGATACGCAGTATTTT	CASSQGPSADTDTQYF
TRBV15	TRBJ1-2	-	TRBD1	TGTGCCACCAGCAGAGATGGGGCAGGGGGCAACTATGGCTACACCTTC	CATSRDGAGGNYGYTF
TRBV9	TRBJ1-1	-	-	TGTGCCAGCAGCGTAGGAGGAGGGGGGCTGGCTGAAGCTTTCTTT	CASSVGGGGLAEAFF
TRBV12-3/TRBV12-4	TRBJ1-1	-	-	TGTGCCAGCAGTTTCGGGCTGAACACTGAAGCTTTCTTT	CASSFGLNTEAFF
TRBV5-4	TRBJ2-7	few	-	TGTGCCAGCAGCTTGGACACCTACGAGCAGTACTTC	CASSLDTYEQYF
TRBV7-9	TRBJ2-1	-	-	TGTGCCAGCAGCTCCCCCGGGGATGACAATGAGCAGTTCTTC	CASSSPGDDNEQFF
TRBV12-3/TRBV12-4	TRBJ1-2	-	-	TGTGCCAGCACCCCGACCCGCGGCGGCTACACCTTC	CASTPTRGGYTF
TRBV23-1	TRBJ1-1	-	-	TGCGCCAGCAGTCAAGCAGGGGAGAACACTGAAGCTTTCTTT	CASSQAGENTEAFF